The 32 T cell receptor beta chains below come from one sample, sequenced in a study of cytomegalovirus exposure and HLA in healthy donors. The method was immunoSEQ multiplex PCR; TCRdb's version includes in-frame clones alone and lacks a portion of them. Of about 130,000 clones listed, approximately 89% are singletons. Material for sequencing was PBMCs. The receptors were sampled from a woman aged 18-30 years in good health and CMV-seronegative.

The chain employs TRBV28 and TRBJ1-1; possible D gene TRBD1, 6 bases. The CDR3 consists of 12 residues. The V gene's germline CDR1 is MDHEN and CDR2 SYDVKM. Between the trimmed V and J ends, which lost 3 bases and 9 bases, there was a span of 11 bases. This CDR3 is CASSFPGVKAFF. DNA of the CDR3: TGTGCCAGCAGTTTTCCAGGGGTCAAAGCTTTCTTT.

The rearrangement joins TRBV6-5 to TRBJ1-5; D possibly corresponds to TRBD1 (5 bases). Germline values: CDR1 MNHEY, CDR2 SVGAGI. The CDR3 consists of 11 residues. Trimming pared 7 bases from V and 9 bases from J, leaving 10 bases between. In nucleotides, the CDR3 is TGTGCCAGCACCGAAGGGGCGCCCCAGCATTTT. Its translation is CASTEGAPQHF.

This chain links TRBV27 with TRBJ2-7, with 8 nucleotides matching TRBD1. This CDR3 has 15 amino acids. The ends lost 6 bases at V and 2 bases at J; junction bases unmatched: 9. Germline V gives CDR1 MNHEY, CDR2 SMNVEV (reference sequence). The CDR3, as DNA: TGTGCCAGCAGAAGCCCGGGACAGGCGACCTACGAGCAGTACTTC. Protein product: CASRSPGQATYEQYF.

V usage is TRBV5-1 and J usage is TRBJ2-5; 8 nucleotides line up with TRBD1. J gave up 2 bases and V 0 bases, and 3 bases lay outside the gene matches. The CDR3 sequence is 15 residues long. Germline V gene sequence: CDR1 SGHRS, CDR2 YFSETQ. CDR3 residues: CASSLDRGAQETQYF. CDR3 nucleotides: TGCGCCAGCAGCTTGGACAGGGGGGCGCAAGAGACCCAGTACTTC.

This chain joins TRBV28 and TRBJ2-7; TRBD2 aligns across 7 bases. The CDR3 consists of 13 residues. CDR1 is MDHEN, CDR2 SYDVKM, per germline. Trimming took 1 base from V and 10 from J; bases not matched to a gene: 7. The CDR3 region is CASSLSPTSVQYF. CDR3 nucleotide sequence: TGTGCCAGCAGTTTATCCCCTACTAGCGTACAGTACTTC.

J is TRBJ2-7 and V is TRBV28, with D maybe TRBD2 (5 bases). CDR3 size: 16 residues. Per the germline V gene, CDR1 is MDHEN and CDR2 is SYDVKM. V was pared by 6 bases and J by 2 bases, with 20 bases between. CDR3 sequence reads: CASSPAAGLPTYEQYF. CDR3 nucleotide sequence: TGTGCCAGCAGCCCGGCGGCGGGTCTACCAACCTACGAGCAGTACTTC. Looking up the rest from reference TRBV28 and TRBJ2-7 gives the full variable domain: DVKVTQSSRYLVKRTGEKVFLECVQDMDHENMFWYRQDPGLGLRLIYFSYDVKMKEKGDIPEGYSVSREKKERFSLILESASTNQTSMYLCASSPAAGLPTYEQYFGPGTRLTVT.

This clone was counted once. J is TRBJ1-1 and V is TRBV6-1; perhaps TRBD1 as D (6 bases). Trimming cost V 6 bases and J 3 bases, with 14 bases left between them. The germline CDR1 and CDR2 sequences are MNHNS and SASEGT. This CDR3 has 14 amino acids. CDR3 sequence (DNA): TGTGCCAGCAGGGAACAGGGAAGGGACACTGAAGCTTTCTTT. Translation gives CASREQGRDTEAFF.

This chain connects TRBV5-1 to TRBJ2-3; D uncertain. Trimming took 1 base from V and 4 from J, leaving 4 bases between them. The germline V gene has CDR1 SGHRS and CDR2 YFSETQ. The CDR3 length is 12 residues. The CDR3 here is CASSLFADTQYF. CDR3 nucleotides: TGCGCCAGCAGCTTGTTCGCAGATACGCAGTATTTT.

This chain joins TRBV2 and TRBJ1-5, with D possibly matching TRBD1 (5 bases). The germline V gene has CDR1 SNHLY and CDR2 FYNNEI. The CDR3 length is 14 residues. V lost 6 bases, J lost 7 bases, and 16 bases lay in between. The CDR3 DNA is TGTGCCAGCAGCTCCTTCCAGGGCCTACAGCCCCAGCATTTT. It translates to CASSSFQGLQPQHF.

V usage is TRBV25-1 and J usage is TRBJ1-3; no clear D. The V gene's germline CDR1 is MGHDK and CDR2 SYGVNS. This CDR3 has 13 residues. The germline V and J ends were trimmed by 6 bases and 2 bases, with 8 bases remaining between them. For the CDR3, the DNA is TGTGCCAGCAGCGTAACAGCTGGAAACACCATATATTTT. It specifies CASSVTAGNTIYF. The complete variable domain, with remaining parts taken from reference TRBV25-1 and TRBJ1-3, reads EADIYQTPRYLVIGTGKKITLECSQTMGHDKMYWYQQDPGMELHLIHYSYGVNSTEKGDLSSESTVSRIRTEHFPLTLESARPSHTSQYLCASSVTAGNTIYFGEGSWLTVV.

CDR3 amino acids: CASSYSDNLDYEQYV. The CDR3, as DNA: TGTGCCAGCAGTTACTCGGACAACCTGGACTACGAGCAGTACGTC. The chain has TRBV6-5 and TRBJ2-7, with D tentatively TRBD1 (5 bases). Germline CDR1 reads MNHEY; CDR2 reads SVGAGI. Between the trimmed V and J ends, which lost 0 bases and 3 bases, there was a span of 12 bases. The CDR3 is 15 amino acids.

This chain connects TRBV6-1 to TRBJ2-5; 8 bases fit TRBD1. The germline gives CDR1 MNHNS, CDR2 SASEGT. This CDR3 region has 15 residues. V shed 2 bases, J shed 5 bases, and the junction held 7 bases outside the gene matches. CDR3 amino acids: CASSELWTGSETQYF. The CDR3 DNA reads as TGTGCCAGCAGTGAACTTTGGACAGGGTCCGAGACCCAGTACTTC.

In DNA form, the CDR3 reads TGTGCCAGCAACAGGCGAAGTCACAATGAGCAGTTCTTC. It encodes CASNRRSHNEQFF. The rearrangement uses TRBV28 and TRBJ2-1, with D maybe TRBD1 (5 bases). Germline CDR1 and CDR2: MDHEN and SYDVKM. This CDR3 comprises 13 residues. Trimming removed 7 bases from V and 5 bases from J, with 12 bases in between.

The chain couples TRBV6-5 to TRBJ2-3; no clear D gene. This CDR3 contains 14 residues. Trimming took off 6 bases at V and 0 bases at J, with 10 bases between the two ends. Germline CDR1 reads MNHEY; CDR2 reads SVGAGI. The CDR3, as DNA: TGTGCCAGCAGGCGCGACTCTAGCACAGATACGCAGTATTTT. Its translation is CASRRDSSTDTQYF.

V usage is TRBV7-9 and J usage is TRBJ2-2; possibly TRBD2 for D (6 bases). With 8 bases removed from V and 3 bases from J, the gap between germline ends came to 16 bases. Germline values: CDR1 SEHNR, CDR2 FQNEAQ (reference sequence). This CDR3 spans 15 amino acids. CDR3 sequence (DNA): TGTGCCAGCGGGAGAGAGGAGGGCCACACCGGGGAGCTGTTTTTT. Amino acid sequence: CASGREEGHTGELFF.

This sequence joins TRBV7-2 and TRBJ2-1; 13 bases align to TRBD2. Looked up from germline, CDR1 is SGHTA and CDR2 is FQGNSA. CDR3 length equals 15 residues. The V and J ends lost 4 bases and 7 bases, in that order; junction bases with no gene match: 4. The CDR3 region is CASSWTSGSGNEQFF. Here the CDR3 DNA reads TGTGCCAGCAGCTGGACTAGCGGGAGCGGGAATGAGCAGTTCTTC.

V usage is TRBV5-4 and J usage is TRBJ2-7; 10 positions match TRBD1. This CDR3 is built from 16 residues. With V trimmed by 4 bases and J by 2 bases, 9 bases remained unmatched. Germline CDR1 and CDR2: SGHNT and YYREEE (reference sequence). This chain's CDR3 is CASSPGQGSVPYEQYF. In nucleotides, the CDR3 is TGTGCCAGCAGCCCGGGACAGGGGTCCGTACCCTACGAGCAGTACTTC. Looking up the rest from reference TRBV5-4 and TRBJ2-7 gives the full variable domain: ETGVTQSPTHLIKTRGQQVTLRCSSQSGHNTVSWYQQALGQGPQFIFQYYREEENGRGNFPPRFSGLQFPNYSSELNVNALELDDSALYLCASSPGQGSVPYEQYFGPGTRLTVT.

DNA of the CDR3: TGTGCCAGCAGCTACATAGGGGGAGTTGATGAAAAACTGTTTTTT. Protein product: CASSYIGGVDEKLFF. The rearrangement joins TRBV4-2 to TRBJ1-4, with TRBD1 as a possible D gene (6 bases). This CDR3 spans 15 amino acids. V lost 5 bases and J 6 bases, leaving 16 bases between the germline ends. Germline V lookup: CDR1 LGHNA, CDR2 YNFKEQ.

A single count supports this clone. The chain employs TRBV5-1 and TRBJ1-4; D remains unclear. V was shortened by 3 bases and J by 5 bases, with 11 bases between the two germline ends. This CDR3 is 14 amino acids long. CDR1 and CDR2 from the germline V gene are SGHRS and YFSETQ. CDR3 loop: CASSSGDPNEKLFF. The CDR3 nucleotides are TGCGCCAGCAGCTCAGGCGACCCGAATGAAAAACTGTTTTTT.

The V gene is TRBV9, the J gene TRBJ2-2; D is unresolved. Germline CDR1 reads SGDLS; CDR2 reads YYNGEE. Trimming removed 0 bases at V and 6 bases at J, with 12 bases between. The CDR3 has 15 residues. CDR3 DNA: TGTGCCAGCAGCGTAGAATCAGGTTGGTCCGGGGAGCTGTTTTTT. Its translation: CASSVESGWSGELFF.

The CDR3 here is CASSGRTNTEAFF. The CDR3 DNA is TGTGCCAGTAGTGGCAGAACGAACACTGAAGCTTTCTTT. The rearrangement uses TRBV19 and TRBJ1-1; D not resolved. CDR1 is LNHDA, CDR2 SQIVND, per germline (reference sequence). This CDR3 is 13 amino acids long. V dropped 5 bases and J dropped 1 base, with 8 bases sitting between them.

V and J are TRBV7-9 and TRBJ1-5; TRBD1 matches 7 bases. Germline loops: CDR1 SEHNR, CDR2 FQNEAQ (reference sequence). The CDR3 contains 15 residues. V lost 6 bases, J lost 3 bases, and 8 bases stayed unmatched. The CDR3 sequence: CASSEGQAPNQPQHF. CDR3 DNA: TGTGCCAGCAGTGAAGGACAGGCCCCCAATCAGCCCCAGCATTTT. Full variable domain (rest looked up from reference TRBV7-9 and TRBJ1-5): DTGVSQNPRHKITKRGQNVTFRCDPISEHNRLYWYRQTLGQGPEFLTYFQNEAQLEKSRLLSDRFSAERPKGSFSTLEIQRTEQGDSAMYLCASSEGQAPNQPQHFGDGTRLSIL.

This clone is a singleton in its sample. The gene calls are TRBV28 and TRBJ1-1; D is uncertain. Germline V gives CDR1 MDHEN, CDR2 SYDVKM. V was shortened by 3 bases and J by 0 bases, with 14 bases between the two germline ends. The CDR3 is 16 amino acids. CDR3 amino acids: CASSFEGVGMNTEAFF. The DNA for the CDR3 is TGTGCCAGCAGTTTCGAGGGCGTGGGCATGAACACTGAAGCTTTCTTT.

This clone was observed a single time. The rearrangement joins TRBV10-2 to TRBJ2-3; perhaps TRBD2 as D (5 bases). The germline CDR1 and CDR2 sequences are WSHSY and SAAADI. V gave up 4 bases and J gave up 1 base, with 12 bases separating them. The CDR3 has 15 residues. The CDR3 coding sequence is TGCGCCAGCAGTGTAAAAGGACTCGGCACAGATACGCAGTATTTT. As protein: CASSVKGLGTDTQYF.

The V call is TRBV5-1, the J call TRBJ1-2, with TRBD1 identical over 7 bases. The germline V gene encodes CDR1 SGHRS and CDR2 YFSETQ. The junction had 5 bases not matched to a gene; V was cut back by 4 bases and J by 5 bases. The CDR3 has 13 amino acids. The DNA for the CDR3 is TGCGCCAGCAGCCGGGGACAGTGGTATGGCTACACCTTC. Protein: CASSRGQWYGYTF.

The CDR3 DNA reads as TGTGCCAGCAGCCAAGACCGTCCGGGGCAAGAGACCCAGTACTTC. Its protein is CASSQDRPGQETQYF. The V gene is TRBV4-2, the J gene TRBJ2-5; D is possibly TRBD2 (5 bases). This CDR3 is 15 amino acids long. V lost 0 bases, J lost 2 bases, and 10 bases lay in between. Germline values: CDR1 LGHNA, CDR2 YNFKEQ.

V and J are TRBV2 and TRBJ2-2, with 8 bases matching TRBD2. The J segment lost 7 bases and the V segment lost 2 bases, leaving 6 bases of the junction unmatched. The CDR3 length is 15 residues. CDR1 SNHLY and CDR2 FYNNEI come from the germline V gene. The CDR3 loop is CASSERLAGLGELFF. Here the CDR3 DNA reads TGTGCCAGCAGTGAAAGGCTAGCGGGCCTCGGGGAGCTGTTTTTT.

The chain employs TRBV7-2 and TRBJ2-5, with D perhaps matching TRBD1 (6 bases). This CDR3 region has 17 residues. Germline CDR1 reads SGHTA; CDR2 reads FQGNSA. V was shortened by 1 base and J by 6 bases, with 21 bases between the two germline ends. The DNA for the CDR3 is TGTGCCAGCAGCTTAGTATTTGGGGGCGCCCTCTCGAAGACCCAGTACTTC. Translated: CASSLVFGGALSKTQYF.

The CDR3 spells CASSLYKTGLDEQFF. CDR3 in DNA: TGTGCCAGCAGTTTATACAAGACAGGGTTAGATGAGCAGTTCTTC. The J gene is TRBJ2-1, the V gene TRBV27, with 7 bases lining up with TRBD1. CDR3 length equals 15 residues. Germline V lookup: CDR1 MNHEY, CDR2 SMNVEV (reference sequence). The V and J ends lost 1 base and 8 bases, in that order; junction bases with no gene match: 8.

The chain links TRBV7-9 to TRBJ1-1; D is ambiguous. Germline values: CDR1 SEHNR, CDR2 FQNEAQ (reference sequence). The V end lost 1 base, the J end lost 0 bases, and 15 bases lay between the germline ends. The length of the CDR3 is 17 residues. CDR3 protein: CASSLGPLQNLNTEAFF. The CDR3 nucleotides read TGTGCCAGCAGCTTAGGACCCCTACAGAATCTGAACACTGAAGCTTTCTTT.

The V call is TRBV7-2, the J call TRBJ1-1, with D perhaps matching TRBD1 (6 bases). V dropped 3 bases and J dropped 0 bases, with 14 bases sitting between them. The CDR3 spans 16 residues. Germline V CDR1 and CDR2: SGHTA, FQGNSA. The CDR3 loop is CASSFRIGQMNTEAFF. The CDR3 bases are TGTGCCAGCAGCTTTAGGATAGGACAGATGAACACTGAAGCTTTCTTT.

This clone was observed a few times. V usage is TRBV11-2 and J usage is TRBJ2-1, with 7 positions matching TRBD2. Germline V gives CDR1 SGHAT, CDR2 FQNNGV. V gave up 3 bases and J gave up 12 bases; unmatched junction bases: 14. The CDR3 consists of 15 residues. CDR3 sequence (DNA): TGTGCCAGCAGCTTGAATGACGAACTAGCGACGCGGCAGTTCTTC. Amino acid sequence: CASSLNDELATRQFF.